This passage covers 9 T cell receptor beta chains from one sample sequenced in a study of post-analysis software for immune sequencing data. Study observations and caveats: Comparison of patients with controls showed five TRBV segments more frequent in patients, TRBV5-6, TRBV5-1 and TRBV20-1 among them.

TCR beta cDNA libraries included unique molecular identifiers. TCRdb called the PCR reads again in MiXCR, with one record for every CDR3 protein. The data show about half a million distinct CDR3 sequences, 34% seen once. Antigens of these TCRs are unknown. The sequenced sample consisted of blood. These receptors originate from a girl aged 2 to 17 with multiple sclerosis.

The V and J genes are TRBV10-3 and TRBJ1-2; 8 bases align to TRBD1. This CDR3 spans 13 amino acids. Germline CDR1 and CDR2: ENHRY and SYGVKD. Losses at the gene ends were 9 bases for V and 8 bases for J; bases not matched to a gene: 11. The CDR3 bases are TGTGCCATAAGCGGGACAGGCAGGGAAGGCTACACCTTC. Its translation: CAISGTGREGYTF.

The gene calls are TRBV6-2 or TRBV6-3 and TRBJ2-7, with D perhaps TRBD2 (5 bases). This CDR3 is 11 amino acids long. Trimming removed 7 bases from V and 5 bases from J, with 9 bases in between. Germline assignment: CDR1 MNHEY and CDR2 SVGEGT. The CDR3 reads CASKERDEQYF. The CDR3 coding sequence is TGTGCCAGCAAGGAGAGGGACGAGCAGTACTTC.

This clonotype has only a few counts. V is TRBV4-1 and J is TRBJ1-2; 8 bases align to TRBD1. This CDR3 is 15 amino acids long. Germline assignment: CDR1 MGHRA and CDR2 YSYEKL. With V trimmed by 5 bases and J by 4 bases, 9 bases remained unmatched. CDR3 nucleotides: TGCGCCAGCAGCGAAGGGACAGGAAACTTCTATGGCTACACCTTC. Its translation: CASSEGTGNFYGYTF.

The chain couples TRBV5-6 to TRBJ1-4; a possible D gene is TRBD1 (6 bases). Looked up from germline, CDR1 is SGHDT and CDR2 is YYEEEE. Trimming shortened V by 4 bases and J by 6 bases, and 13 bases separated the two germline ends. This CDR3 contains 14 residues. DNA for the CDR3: TGTGCCAGCAGCCCAGGGGATATCGATGAAAAACTGTTTTTT. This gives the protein CASSPGDIDEKLFF.

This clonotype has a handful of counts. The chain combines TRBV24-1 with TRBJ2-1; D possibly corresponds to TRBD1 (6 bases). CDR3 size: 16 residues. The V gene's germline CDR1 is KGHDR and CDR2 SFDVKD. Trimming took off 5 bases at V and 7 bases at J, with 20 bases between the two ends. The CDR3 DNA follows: TGTGCCACCAGTGCCACACAGGGTGGCCTGGGAAATGAGCAGTTCTTC. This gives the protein CATSATQGGLGNEQFF.

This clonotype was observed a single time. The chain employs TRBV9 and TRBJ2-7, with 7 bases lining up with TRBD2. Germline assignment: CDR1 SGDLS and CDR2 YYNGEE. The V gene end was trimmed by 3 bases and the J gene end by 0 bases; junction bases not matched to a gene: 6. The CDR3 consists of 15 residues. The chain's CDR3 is CASSAREGPSYEQYF. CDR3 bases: TGTGCCAGCAGCGCAAGGGAGGGGCCCTCCTACGAGCAGTACTTC.

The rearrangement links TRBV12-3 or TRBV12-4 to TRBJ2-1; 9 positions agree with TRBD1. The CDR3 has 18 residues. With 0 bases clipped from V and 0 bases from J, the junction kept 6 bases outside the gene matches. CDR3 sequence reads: CASSLADRGASSYNEQFF. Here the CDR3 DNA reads TGTGCCAGCAGTTTAGCGGACAGGGGAGCGAGCTCCTACAATGAGCAGTTCTTC.

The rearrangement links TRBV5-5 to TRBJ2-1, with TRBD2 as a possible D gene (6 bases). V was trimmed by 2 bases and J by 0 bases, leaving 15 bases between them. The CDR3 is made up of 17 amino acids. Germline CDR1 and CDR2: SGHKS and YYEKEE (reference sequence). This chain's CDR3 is CASSFSTRGSSYNEQFF. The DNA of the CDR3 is TGTGCCAGCAGCTTCTCTACCCGGGGGAGCTCCTACAATGAGCAGTTCTTC.

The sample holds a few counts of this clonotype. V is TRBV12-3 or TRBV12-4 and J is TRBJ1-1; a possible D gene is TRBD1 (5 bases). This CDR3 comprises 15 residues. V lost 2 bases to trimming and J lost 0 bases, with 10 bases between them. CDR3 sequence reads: CASSLSARVNTEAFF. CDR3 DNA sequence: TGTGCCAGCAGTTTATCCGCCAGGGTGAACACTGAAGCTTTCTTT.